A single sample is the source of the 24 T cell receptor beta chains below, sequenced in a study of PD-L1 blockade in urothelial cancer. Libraries were prepared by immunoSEQ multiplex PCR; TCRdb keeps only in-frame clonotypes and omits some of them. The sample holds about 50,000 clones, approximately 75% seen once. Sequences were derived from PBMCs, sampled around atezolizumab (anti-PD-L1) treatment. The receptor set was obtained from a man aged 70-80 years with urothelial cancer.

This clone showed up just a few times. This chain links TRBV7-9 with TRBJ2-1; 9 nucleotides match TRBD1. Germline V lookup: CDR1 SEHNR, CDR2 FQNEAQ (reference sequence). The CDR3 extends over 14 amino acids. The V and J ends lost 6 bases and 3 bases, in that order; junction bases with no gene match: 3. CDR3 amino acids: CASSPTGGYNEQFF. The CDR3 nucleotides read TGTGCCAGCAGTCCGACAGGGGGCTACAATGAGCAGTTCTTC.

The chain couples TRBV5-6 to TRBJ2-7; 7 bases agree with TRBD1. Germline lookup yields CDR1 SGHDT and CDR2 YYEEEE. The CDR3 runs 14 residues. J was trimmed by 6 bases and V by 4 bases; bases with no gene match: 10. CDR3 in amino acids: CASSILTGSLEQYF. For the CDR3, the DNA is TGTGCCAGCAGCATATTGACAGGGAGTCTCGAGCAGTACTTC.

This clone appeared a single time. This chain joins TRBV7-2 and TRBJ2-1; a possible D gene is TRBD2 (6 bases). Trimming removed 4 bases at V and 4 bases at J, with 11 bases between. CDR1 and CDR2 (germline): SGHTA, FQGNSA. The CDR3 loop spans 14 amino acids. CDR3 region: CASSSTGTYNEQFF. The DNA for the CDR3 is TGTGCCAGCAGCTCAACCGGGACTTACAATGAGCAGTTCTTC.

CDR3 protein: CASSPRTGGTREQYF. The CDR3 nucleotides read TGTGCCAGCAGCCCCCGGACAGGTGGGACTAGAGAGCAGTACTTC. V usage is TRBV5-5 and J usage is TRBJ2-7; D perhaps matches TRBD2 (8 bases). This CDR3 is 15 amino acids long. V gave up 4 bases and J gave up 7 bases, with 21 bases separating them. CDR1 is SGHKS, CDR2 YYEKEE, per germline (reference sequence).

The rearrangement links TRBV28 to TRBJ2-1, with D possibly matching TRBD1 (6 bases). Germline CDR1 is MDHEN and CDR2 is SYDVKM. The CDR3 is 15 residues long. V lost 3 bases and J 4 bases, leaving 13 bases between the germline ends. For the CDR3, the DNA is TGTGCCAGCAGTTTCGTGACAGGAACGTACAATGAGCAGTTCTTC. It is translated as CASSFVTGTYNEQFF.

V gene TRBV11-3 combines with J gene TRBJ2-3, with TRBD2 as a possible D gene (6 bases). The CDR3 totals 15 residues. Germline CDR1 is SGHNT and CDR2 is YENEEA. V gave up 4 bases and J gave up 0 bases, with 11 bases separating them. This CDR3 reads CASSSGRGSTDTQYF. The CDR3 bases are TGTGCCAGCAGCTCAGGGCGGGGCAGCACAGATACGCAGTATTTT.

The V call is TRBV4-3, the J call TRBJ2-1; 7 nucleotides agree with TRBD2. V lost 0 bases and J lost 8; bases outside the gene matches: 7. The V gene's germline CDR1 is LGHNA and CDR2 YSLEER. This CDR3 has 15 residues. The CDR3: CASSQESGGYHEQFF. CDR3 coding DNA: TGCGCCAGCAGCCAAGAATCGGGAGGATACCATGAGCAGTTCTTC.

The rearrangement joins TRBV5-5 to TRBJ1-2; 8 nucleotides line up with TRBD1. Germline V gene lookup returns CDR1 SGHKS and CDR2 YYEKEE (reference sequence). The J segment lost 11 bases and the V segment lost 3 bases, leaving 12 bases of the junction unmatched. This CDR3 is built from 14 residues. The CDR3 coding sequence is TGTGCCAGCAGCTCGGACAGGGTAAAAAGTCGTTACACCTTC. This sequence encodes CASSSDRVKSRYTF. The variable domain in full, completed from reference TRBV5-5 and TRBJ1-2, reads DAGVTQSPTHLIKTRGQQVTLRCSPISGHKSVSWYQQVLGQGPQFIFQYYEKEERGRGNFPDRFSARQFPNYSSELNVNALLLGDSALYLCASSSDRVKSRYTFGSGTRLTVV.

This chain links TRBV18 with TRBJ2-3; the match to TRBD2 covers 7 bases. The V gene's germline CDR1 is KGHSH and CDR2 LQKENI. The trim removed 3 bases at V and 1 base at J, leaving 7 bases unmatched. The CDR3 length is 16 residues. This CDR3 is CASSPLAERGTDTQYF. CDR3 DNA: TGTGCCAGCTCACCCCTAGCGGAAAGGGGCACAGATACGCAGTATTTT.

The chain carries TRBV5-1 and TRBJ2-7, with D perhaps matching TRBD1 (5 bases). Per germline, CDR1 SGHRS and CDR2 YFSETQ. The CDR3 runs 14 residues. V dropped 4 bases and J dropped 3 bases, with 14 bases sitting between them. The chain's CDR3 is CASSRQLRSYEQYF. The DNA for the CDR3 is TGCGCCAGCAGCCGACAGTTAAGAAGCTACGAGCAGTACTTC.

The CDR3 loop is CASSLNTGSGTDTQYF. CDR3 in DNA: TGTGCCAGCAGCTTGAATACAGGGAGCGGCACAGATACGCAGTATTTT. The genes are TRBV7-6 and TRBJ2-3, with a tentative D call TRBD1 (6 bases). From germline, CDR1 is SGHVS and CDR2 FNYEAQ. This CDR3 is 16 amino acids long. V was pared by 3 bases and J by 1 base, with 14 bases between.

The CDR3, as DNA: TGTGCCAGTAGTATCTTAAACACGAACACTGAAGCTTTCTTT. Translation gives CASSILNTNTEAFF. The V and J genes are TRBV19 and TRBJ1-1; no reliable D call. V shed 3 bases and J shed 1 base, with 9 bases lying between them. The CDR3 runs to 14 residues. Per germline, CDR1 LNHDA and CDR2 SQIVND (reference sequence).

This chain links TRBV5-5 with TRBJ1-5; D remains ambiguous. The CDR3 is 14 residues long. Germline V gene lookup returns CDR1 SGHKS and CDR2 YYEKEE (reference sequence). Trimming took 4 bases from V and 1 from J, leaving 9 bases between them. CDR3 DNA: TGTGCCAGCAGCGGAGAATGGAGCAATCAGCCCCAGCATTTT. Its protein product is CASSGEWSNQPQHF.

The rearrangement links TRBV4-1 to TRBJ1-5; D uncertain. V was trimmed by 0 bases and J by 0 bases, leaving 12 bases between them. The CDR3 sequence is 17 residues long. Germline CDR1 reads MGHRA; CDR2 reads YSYEKL. For the CDR3, the DNA is TGCGCCAGCAGCCAAGATCTCTCAGCGTATAGCAATCAGCCCCAGCATTTT. Amino acid sequence: CASSQDLSAYSNQPQHF.

The sample holds a few counts of this clone. The chain uses TRBV5-8 and TRBJ2-7; D is possibly TRBD2 (5 bases). Germline-derived CDR1 and CDR2 are SGHTS and YDEGEE. This CDR3 has 12 amino acids. Trimming took off 4 bases at V and 5 bases at J, with 10 bases between the two ends. The CDR3 here is CASSRGLHEQYF. In DNA form, the CDR3 reads TGTGCCAGCAGCCGAGGGCTCCACGAGCAGTACTTC.

The chain recombines TRBV30 with TRBJ1-5, with a weak D call TRBD1 (6 bases). CDR1 GTSNPN and CDR2 SVGIG come from the germline V gene (reference sequence). The CDR3 totals 14 residues. Trimming shortened V by 0 bases and J by 5 bases, and 11 bases separated the two germline ends. This chain's CDR3 is CAWSVRDNHQPQHF. The CDR3 coding sequence is TGTGCCTGGAGTGTACGGGACAATCATCAGCCCCAGCATTTT.

This sequence joins TRBV7-6 and TRBJ2-6; 7 bases map to TRBD1. The germline V gene encodes CDR1 SGHVS and CDR2 FNYEAQ. V shed 3 bases and J 4 bases; nucleotides not matched to a gene: 0. This CDR3 spans 14 amino acids. The CDR3 sequence is CASSLGQGANVLTF. The CDR3 DNA follows: TGTGCCAGCAGCTTGGGACAGGGGGCCAACGTCCTGACTTTC.

The rearrangement links TRBV2 to TRBJ1-1; 9 bases map to TRBD1. J was trimmed by 4 bases and V by 7 bases; bases with no gene match: 7. In germline, CDR1 is SNHLY, CDR2 FYNNEI. The CDR3 consists of 14 residues. CDR3 DNA sequence: TGTGCCAGCACAGGGACAGGGAAAGGCACTGAAGCTTTCTTT. This sequence encodes CASTGTGKGTEAFF.

This chain connects TRBV2 to TRBJ1-5; the D gene is possibly TRBD1 (6 bases). With 2 bases removed from V and 10 bases from J, the gap between germline ends came to 15 bases. The CDR3 covers 14 residues. Germline CDR1 is SNHLY and CDR2 is FYNNEI. CDR3 amino acids: CASSEIWTAQPQHF. Written as DNA, the CDR3 is TGTGCCAGCAGTGAAATTTGGACAGCTCAACCCCAGCATTTT.

This clone was detected once. The chain is built from TRBV11-3 and TRBJ2-1; TRBD2 agrees at 9 bases. The V and J ends lost 8 bases and 6 bases, in that order; junction bases with no gene match: 11. From germline, CDR1 is SGHNT and CDR2 YENEEA. This CDR3 has 15 residues. The CDR3 spells CASSTRTSAINEQFF. The DNA for the CDR3 is TGTGCCAGCTCCACCCGGACTAGCGCTATCAATGAGCAGTTCTTC.

The chain uses TRBV4-2 and TRBJ1-1; D gene unclear. V was pared by 2 bases and J by 1 base, with 5 bases between. Germline CDR1 LGHNA, CDR2 YNFKEQ. There are 13 residues in the CDR3. The CDR3 nucleotides read TGTGCCAGCAGCCAAAATCAGAACACTGAAGCTTTCTTT. Its translation is CASSQNQNTEAFF.

This chain connects TRBV10-3 to TRBJ1-2; weak D call: TRBD1 (6 bases). Germline loops: CDR1 ENHRY, CDR2 SYGVKD. The CDR3 extends over 14 amino acids. CDR3 sequence reads: CAHARGGADYGYTF. The DNA for the CDR3 is TGTGCACACGCACGGGGGGGCGCGGACTATGGCTACACCTTC.

A single count supports this clone. This chain uses TRBV7-9 with TRBJ2-1; 7 bases are shared with TRBD2. Trimming cost V 2 bases and J 8 bases; bases outside gene matches: 9. CDR1 is SEHNR and CDR2 is FQNEAQ in the germline V gene (reference sequence). The CDR3 extends over 15 amino acids. This CDR3 is CASSLLSGGTDEQFF. The CDR3 DNA follows: TGTGCCAGCAGCTTACTATCGGGAGGTACGGATGAGCAGTTCTTC.

The chain carries TRBV18 and TRBJ2-1, with 9 nucleotides matching TRBD1. This CDR3 is built from 17 residues. Germline loops: CDR1 KGHSH, CDR2 LQKENI. J lost 4 bases, V lost 2 bases, and 9 bases had no gene match. The CDR3 bases are TGTGCCAGCTCACCAAAGACAGGGGGGGGAGTATACAATGAGCAGTTCTTC. Protein product: CASSPKTGGGVYNEQFF.